The subject of this entry is one TCR beta chain. Its antigen is as yet unknown. Trimming removed 3 bases from V and 3 bases from J; junction bases left unmatched: 7. The CDR3 is 14 amino acids. The V gene's germline CDR1 is DFQATT and CDR2 SNEGSKA (reference sequence). These data originate in a study of post-analysis software for immune sequencing data. Study overall: Relapsing-remitting, secondary progressive and progressive-relapsing forms of multiple sclerosis all featured among disease courses. Study observations and caveats: Batch-mates among the samples co-clustered strongly by F measure. Patients showed TRBV5-6, TRBV5-1 and TRBV20-1 among a handful of TRBV segments more frequent than in controls. Significantly decreased normalized Chao1 diversity was recorded for multiple sclerosis patients relative to controls.

Built from TCR beta cDNA, the libraries had unique molecular identifiers in them. With about 0.95 to 11 million T cells as the source, a few hundred thousand cDNA molecules resulted. One entry per CDR3 protein results from TCRdb running MiXCR on the PCR reads. The data show fewer than 550,000 distinct CDR3 sequences, 34% seen once. Sequenced material: blood. This chain links TRBV20-1 with TRBJ1-1, with TRBD1 identical over 7 bases. The TCR originated in a girl younger than 18 with multiple sclerosis. The CDR3 coding sequence is TGCAGTGCTAGCAGGGGGGGGATTGACACTGAAGCTTTCTTT. It encodes CSASRGGIDTEAFF.